This T cell receptor beta chain was captured by sequencing in a study of T cell responses to AZD1222 COVID-19 vaccine. General observations from the study: Elevations in Spike-specific TCR breadth and depth followed administration of two AZD1222 doses. Seropositive AZD1222 recipients at baseline numbered only five or six. The CD4 TCRs associated with vaccination extended across spike and predominated at 160-218 and 743-854.

The assay was immunoSEQ multiplex PCR, and TCRdb's table has in-frame clones only and misses some. The sample shows 70,000 to 100,000 clones, 80% to 90% of them seen only once. This clone was seen more than once but under ten times. Its matching antigen is unknown. Both about-4-week and about-12-week second-dose recipients were combined. Trimming at V came to 3 bases and at J to 2 bases, leaving 7 bases not matched to a gene. The CDR3 sequence is 17 residues long. Germline V gives CDR1 MNHEY, CDR2 SMNVEV (reference sequence). This rearrangement joins TRBV27 to TRBJ2-3; TRBD2 matches 11 bases. This clonotype originated in an adult who received the AZD1222 COVID-19 vaccine. The specimen was peripheral blood, collected 28 days after the second AZD1222 dose. CDR3 bases: TGTGCCAGCAGTTTTGCTAGCGGGGGGTCGAACACAGATACGCAGTATTTT. As protein: CASSFASGGSNTDTQYF.